This record looks at one T cell receptor (beta chain) sequence and its context. The CDR3 is 14 residues long. Trimming removed 4 bases at V and 2 bases at J, with 13 bases between. In germline, CDR1 is GTSNPN, CDR2 SVGIG (reference sequence). The data stem from a study of blood T cell repertoires in COVID-19. Study-wide background: The origin of the acute and convalescent COVID-19 samples was the United States, Italy and Spain. Sample material is recorded as cDNA or gDNA derived from T cells, B-cell-depleted T cells, or PBMCs.

Study members were between about 18 and 100 years old and lived in 20 to 25 US regions. Donors were grouped by their self-reported clinical history. Generated by immunoSEQ multiplex PCR, the TCRdb table keeps only in-frame clones and is missing some. The data hold about 480,000 clones, with nearly 90% observed a single time. Sample: PBMCs or T cells enriched from blood (not recorded which). The chain recombines TRBV30 with TRBJ2-3; D is possibly TRBD1 (6 bases). The TCR originated in a woman aged 18-29 years with acute COVID-19. The CDR3 DNA reads TGTGCCTGGAACTGGGACACTTCCACAGATACGCAGTATTTT. Protein sequence: CAWNWDTSTDTQYF.